The 8 T cell receptor beta chains reported below all come from one sample, sequenced in a study of shared clonotypes between healthy human individuals. This table comes from immunoSEQ multiplex PCR, and its TCRdb copy is limited to in-frame clones, with some not included. The table lists millions of clones, roughly 94% of them singletons, with roughly 0.13% in the top ten. The sequencing input was naive CD4+ T cells sorted from blood. Subset of the sample: CD45RA+ positively selected. The receptors shown here come from a young man in good health.

This rearrangement joins TRBV4-3 to TRBJ2-3; 9 bases line up with TRBD2. This CDR3 comprises 17 residues. Trimming took 1 base from V and 0 from J; bases not matched to a gene: 5. CDR1 and CDR2 (germline): LGHNA, YSLEER. As DNA, the CDR3 is TGCGCCAGCAGCCAAGTTCCTAGCGGGACCAGCACAGATACGCAGTATTTT. It yields the protein CASSQVPSGTSTDTQYF.

The chain links TRBV11-2 to TRBJ2-1; perhaps TRBD2 as D (6 bases). The CDR3 length is 13 residues. V shed 5 bases and J shed 7 bases, with 12 bases lying between them. Germline CDR1 is SGHAT and CDR2 is FQNNGV. The CDR3 DNA is TGTGCCAGCAGCCCCGGGACTTATAATGAGCAGTTCTTC. Its translation: CASSPGTYNEQFF.

The chain carries TRBV23-1 and TRBJ2-7, with 14 bases that match TRBD2. TRBV23-1 is treated as an ORF (open reading frame) with a function not yet certain. The CDR3 length is 19 residues. Trimming cost V 1 base and J 1 base; bases outside gene matches: 9. The CDR3, as DNA: TGCGCCAGCAGTCAATATCTCCCGGGACTAGCGGGAGAGTCCTACGAGCAGTACTTC. Its protein product is CASSQYLPGLAGESYEQYF.

The chain employs TRBV30 and TRBJ1-5; D not resolved. V lost 1 base and J lost 9, with 7 bases in between. Germline CDR1 is GTSNPN and CDR2 is SVGIG (reference sequence). The length of the CDR3 is 11 residues. The CDR3 reads CAWSDSGPQHF. The CDR3 region has the DNA TGTGCCTGGAGTGATTCTGGGCCCCAGCATTTT. The full variable domain, in which reference TRBV30 and TRBJ1-5 provide the parts outside the CDR3, is SQTIHQWPATLVQPVGSPLSLECTVEGTSNPNLYWYRQAAGRGLQLLFYSVGIGQISSEVPQNLSASRPQDRQFILSSKKLLLSDSGFYLCAWSDSGPQHFGDGTRLSIL.

This clone showed up just once. V is TRBV7-6 and J is TRBJ1-3; 8 bases agree with TRBD1. This CDR3 comprises 16 residues. Germline CDR1 reads SGHVS; CDR2 reads FNYEAQ. Losses at the gene ends were 1 base for V and 0 bases for J; bases not matched to a gene: 2. CDR3 region: CASSLGGTGSGNTIYF. CDR3 DNA sequence: TGTGCCAGCAGCTTAGGCGGGACAGGCTCTGGAAACACCATATATTTT.

The gene calls are TRBV29-1 and TRBJ2-3; no reliable D call. The length of the CDR3 is 13 residues. CDR1 and CDR2 from the germline V gene are SQVTM and ANQGSEA. Trimming left V 6 bases short and J 6 bases short, with 16 bases between. DNA for the CDR3: TGCAGCGTCGCCGGGTTGGGTGGGGATACGCAGTATTTT. Amino acid sequence: CSVAGLGGDTQYF.

The chain links TRBV5-1 to TRBJ1-3; 8 bases are a match to TRBD1. CDR3 length equals 16 residues. V was pared by 2 bases and J by 0 bases, with 4 bases of the junction left unmatched. CDR1 SGHRS and CDR2 YFSETQ come from the germline V gene. CDR3: CASSFQDRGSGNTIYF. DNA of the CDR3: TGCGCCAGCAGCTTCCAAGACAGGGGCTCTGGAAACACCATATATTTT. The variable domain in full, with the rest retrieved from reference TRBV5-1 and TRBJ1-3, is KAGVTQTPRYLIKTRGQQVTLSCSPISGHRSVSWYQQTPGQGLQFLFEYFSETQRNKGNFPGRFSGRQFSNSRSEMNVSTLELGDSALYLCASSFQDRGSGNTIYFGEGSWLTVV.

This clone was detected only once. This chain joins TRBV29-1 and TRBJ2-7, with a possible D match to TRBD2 (6 bases). The CDR3 length is 14 residues. V shed 4 bases and J shed 3 bases, with 16 bases lying between them. Germline V gives CDR1 SQVTM, CDR2 ANQGSEA. CDR3 nucleotides: TGCAGCGTTGTTTGGGGGAGGATCGGCTACGAGCAGTACTTC. It specifies CSVVWGRIGYEQYF.